This TCR beta chain came from a study of blood T cell repertoires in COVID-19. Clones were read by immunoSEQ multiplex PCR, and TCRdb kept only the in-frame ones, dropping some. The table records 80,000 to 130,000 clones, roughly 89% of them present only once. Per germline, CDR1 ENHRY and CDR2 SYGVKD. The CDR3 runs to 16 residues. Trimming cost V 2 bases and J 1 base, with 13 bases left between them. This sequence was found in a man between 65 and 85 years old with acute or convalescent COVID-19. The V call is TRBV10-3, the J call TRBJ2-3, with D hard to call. Sequences were obtained from peripheral blood. DNA of the CDR3: TGTGCCATCAGTGAGCGTGGTTCAGGCGGCACAGATACGCAGTATTTT. As protein: CAISERGSGGTDTQYF.